One and the same sample provided the 4 T cell receptor beta chains below, sequenced in a study of shared clonotypes between healthy human individuals. Method: immunoSEQ multiplex PCR; TCRdb's copy keeps in-frame clones and lacks some. The sample holds about 1.1 million clones, approximately 75% seen once. The specimen was memory CD4+ T cells from PBMCs. Subset denoted: CD45RA-negative fraction. The receptors shown here come from a man aged 18 to 30 in good health. Some clones in this sample may be carry-over from other donors' samples.

The chain uses TRBV13 and TRBJ2-3; TRBD2 aligns across 14 bases. V gave up 3 bases and J gave up 4 bases; unmatched junction bases: 3. The CDR3 length is 16 residues. CDR1 PRHDT and CDR2 FYEKMQ come from the germline V gene (reference sequence). This CDR3 is CASSLTSGRVADTQYF. The CDR3 region has the DNA TGTGCCAGCAGCTTGACTAGCGGGAGGGTTGCAGATACGCAGTATTTT.

The chain combines TRBV5-8 with TRBJ1-5, with D maybe TRBD1 (5 bases). There are 19 residues in the CDR3. V lost 4 bases and J 5 bases, leaving 28 bases between the germline ends. Germline CDR1 SGHTS, CDR2 YDEGEE. Here the CDR3 reads CASSLSGHWQGGVHQPQHF. The CDR3 nucleotides are TGTGCCAGCAGCCTCTCAGGACACTGGCAGGGAGGGGTTCATCAGCCCCAGCATTTT. Full variable domain (missing parts from reference TRBV5-8 and TRBJ1-5): EAGVTQSPTHLIKTRGQQATLRCSPISGHTSVYWYQQALGLGLQFLLWYDEGEERNRGNFPPRFSGRQFPNYSSELNVNALELEDSALYLCASSLSGHWQGGVHQPQHFGDGTRLSIL.

The genes are TRBV11-2 and TRBJ2-2; 11 positions match TRBD2. Germline trimming cut 2 bases from V and 8 bases from J; bases unmatched to any gene: 7. CDR1 SGHAT and CDR2 FQNNGV come from the germline V gene. CDR3 length: 16 residues. The CDR3 is CASSLRETSGIGELFF. In DNA form, the CDR3 reads TGTGCCAGCAGCTTAAGGGAGACTAGCGGGATTGGGGAGCTGTTTTTT.

This clone has at least ten counts. The chain is built from TRBV14 and TRBJ1-1; D unclear. Germline-derived CDR1 and CDR2 are SGHDN and FVKESK. V dropped 0 bases and J dropped 0 bases, with 17 bases sitting between them. There are 18 residues in the CDR3. CDR3 in amino acids: CASSQDSPFGGMNTEAFF. Here the CDR3 DNA reads TGTGCCAGCAGCCAAGATTCCCCTTTCGGAGGAATGAACACTGAAGCTTTCTTT.